This T cell receptor beta chain was captured in a study of T cell responses to AZD1222 COVID-19 vaccine. Study-wide results and caveats: Donors skewed white British and female; clonal diversity was possibly underestimated. Targets within unmutated variant regions were reportedly found for nearly half of spike-specific TCRs. Just six AZD1222 recipients were seropositive at baseline. The breadth and depth of Spike-specific TCRs increased once two AZD1222 doses had been given.

The sample holds a few counts of this clone. Its antigen is unknown. The V gene's germline CDR1 is SQVTM and CDR2 ANQGSEA. Trimming at V came to 6 bases and at J to 9 bases, leaving 13 bases not matched to a gene. This CDR3 comprises 15 residues. This table comes from immunoSEQ multiplex PCR, and its TCRdb copy is limited to in-frame clones, with some not included. The sample consists of tens of thousands of clones, roughly 80% of them appearing once. The sequence was obtained from an adult who received the MenACWY meningococcal vaccine as a control. Here the sequenced sample was peripheral blood, taken 28 days after the second dose of the MenACWY control vaccine. The rearrangement joins TRBV29-1 to TRBJ2-1, with 11 bases lining up with TRBD1. CDR3 DNA sequence: TGCAGCGTGTTGGGACAGGGGGGGTCGGTCCGTGAGCAGTTCTTC. It translates to CSVLGQGGSVREQFF.